What follows are 28 T cell receptor beta chains derived from one specimen sequenced in a study of technical replicates of blood from a few donors. Libraries were prepared by immunoSEQ multiplex PCR; TCRdb keeps only in-frame clonotypes and omits some of them. Of 70,000 to 85,000 clones in the sample, 97% were seen once. Sequences were obtained from T cells isolated from PBMCs. The receptors were gathered from a human donor in good health.

This chain connects TRBV28 to TRBJ1-1; 7 nucleotides match TRBD1. The ends lost 7 bases at V and 4 bases at J; junction bases unmatched: 12. CDR1 MDHEN and CDR2 SYDVKM come from the germline V gene. The CDR3 extends over 15 amino acids. The CDR3 loop is CASTPPRGFSTEAFF. The CDR3 DNA reads TGTGCCAGCACCCCCCCCAGGGGGTTTAGCACTGAAGCTTTCTTT.

The chain uses TRBV30 and TRBJ1-1, with 7 nucleotides matching TRBD1. This CDR3 is 15 amino acids long. V dropped 2 bases and J dropped 2; count of bases not matched to a gene: 8. Germline assignment: CDR1 GTSNPN and CDR2 SVGIG (reference sequence). CDR3 DNA: TGTGCCTGGAGTAACAAGAGACAGGGAAACACTGAAGCTTTCTTT. It yields the protein CAWSNKRQGNTEAFF.

The CDR3 spells CASSPGTGPNYEQYF. Written as DNA, the CDR3 is TGTGCCAGCTCACCGGGGACAGGTCCGAACTACGAGCAGTACTTC. The rearrangement joins TRBV18 to TRBJ2-7; 8 bases agree with TRBD1. In germline, CDR1 is KGHSH, CDR2 LQKENI. With V trimmed by 3 bases and J by 3 bases, 7 bases remained unmatched. This CDR3 spans 15 amino acids.

The chain combines TRBV12-2 with TRBJ2-2; TRBD2 was called by the table and not checked on the DNA. TRBV12-2 is a pseudogene. This CDR3 has 17 amino acids. DNA of the CDR3: TGTGCAAGTCGCTTAGCGTTACTAGCGGGATACGCCGGGGAGCTGTTTTTT. Encoded protein: CASRLALLAGYAGELFF.

The chain carries TRBV5-4 and TRBJ2-7; 7 bases line up with TRBD1. Trimming cost V 2 bases and J 3 bases; bases outside gene matches: 2. The CDR3 sequence is 13 residues long. Germline V gives CDR1 SGHNT, CDR2 YYREEE (reference sequence). CDR3 protein: CASSLRDSYEQYF. As DNA, the CDR3 is TGTGCCAGCAGCTTAAGGGACAGCTACGAGCAGTACTTC.

This clone was seen a single time. The V call is TRBV19, the J call TRBJ1-3; D gene uncertain. V was pared by 2 bases and J by 6 bases, with 11 bases between. CDR3 length equals 14 residues. Germline loops: CDR1 LNHDA, CDR2 SQIVND (reference sequence). The CDR3 loop is CASSIRRGENTIYF. The CDR3 bases are TGTGCCAGTAGTATACGACGCGGGGAAAACACCATATATTTT. Using reference TRBV19 and TRBJ1-3 for the parts outside the CDR3, the full variable domain is DGGITQSPKYLFRKEGQNVTLSCEQNLNHDAMYWYRQDPGQGLRLIYYSQIVNDFQKGDIAEGYSVSREKKESFPLTVTSAQKNPTAFYLCASSIRRGENTIYFGEGSWLTVV.

The chain joins TRBV6-4 to TRBJ2-1; 11 nucleotides agree with TRBD1. The CDR3 totals 14 residues. The germline V gene has CDR1 MRHNA and CDR2 SNTAGT. V lost 2 bases, J lost 6 bases, and 0 bases stayed unmatched. The CDR3 protein is CASSDGTGGNEQFF. The CDR3, as DNA: TGTGCCAGCAGTGACGGGACAGGGGGCAATGAGCAGTTCTTC.

This clone appeared once. The CDR3 loop reads CASSLVDSRYEKLFF. The DNA for the CDR3 is TGCGCCAGCAGCTTGGTGGACAGCCGATATGAAAAACTGTTTTTT. V usage is TRBV5-1 and J usage is TRBJ1-4, with TRBD1 as a possible D gene (6 bases). With 0 bases removed from V and 6 bases from J, the gap between germline ends came to 12 bases. The CDR3 runs to 15 residues. Germline CDR1 and CDR2: SGHRS and YFSETQ.

The chain links TRBV2 to TRBJ1-3, with D maybe TRBD1 (5 bases). This CDR3 is built from 17 residues. The V and J ends lost 2 bases and 2 bases respectively, with 16 bases between them. Germline CDR1 is SNHLY and CDR2 is FYNNEI. The chain's CDR3 is CASSEKGAGMAGNTIYF. CDR3 DNA: TGTGCCAGCAGTGAAAAAGGAGCAGGGATGGCTGGAAACACCATATATTTT.

The gene calls are TRBV30 and TRBJ1-1; D may be TRBD1 (5 bases). Between the trimmed V and J ends, which lost 5 bases and 1 base, there was a span of 17 bases. This CDR3 has 15 residues. Germline CDR1 GTSNPN, CDR2 SVGIG (reference sequence). CDR3 nucleotide sequence: TGTGCCTGGGGGGCCCTAGGGGCACGGAACACTGAAGCTTTCTTT. This gives the protein CAWGALGARNTEAFF.

V and J are TRBV5-5 and TRBJ1-1; 7 bases map to TRBD1. Germline CDR1 and CDR2: SGHKS and YYEKEE (reference sequence). Unmatched junction bases numbered 4, after V lost 4 bases and J lost 1 base. CDR3 length: 14 amino acids. The CDR3, as DNA: TGTGCCAGCAGCCGTCGGGACAGGAACACTGAAGCTTTCTTT. Translated, it gives CASSRRDRNTEAFF.

The chain uses TRBV27 and TRBJ1-4; TRBD1 aligns across 9 bases. CDR3 length: 16 residues. In germline, CDR1 is MNHEY, CDR2 SMNVEV (reference sequence). V shed 8 bases and J 0 bases; nucleotides not matched to a gene: 7. CDR3 sequence reads: CASRDRAYATNEKLFF. The CDR3 DNA follows: TGTGCCAGCCGGGACAGGGCCTATGCAACTAATGAAAAACTGTTTTTT.

This chain uses TRBV2 with TRBJ2-7; D may be TRBD1 (6 bases). The CDR3 consists of 16 residues. Germline lookup yields CDR1 SNHLY and CDR2 FYNNEI. Trimming shortened V by 6 bases and J by 2 bases, and 20 bases separated the two germline ends. In DNA form, the CDR3 reads TGTGCCAGCAGAGATAGAGCCGGGACAACAGCCTACGAGCAGTACTTC. As protein: CASRDRAGTTAYEQYF.

The chain is built from TRBV7-2 and TRBJ1-1; possibly TRBD1 for D (5 bases). Germline CDR1 is SGHTA and CDR2 is FQGNSA. Deletions cut 5 bases from V and 0 bases from J, with 7 bases between. This CDR3 spans 13 amino acids. In DNA form, the CDR3 reads TGTGCCAGCAGCCAGGGCGTGAACACTGAAGCTTTCTTT. It codes for CASSQGVNTEAFF. The whole variable domain, filled in from reference TRBV7-2 and TRBJ1-1, reads GAGVSQSPSNKVTEKGKDVELRCDPISGHTALYWYRQSLGQGLEFLIYFQGNSAPDKSGLPSDRFSAERTGGSVSTLTIQRTQQEDSAVYLCASSQGVNTEAFFGQGTRLTVV.

The chain joins TRBV4-1 to TRBJ2-5; 12 bases line up with TRBD2. The CDR3 runs to 20 residues. CDR1 and CDR2 from the germline V gene are MGHRA and YSYEKL. V shed 2 bases, J shed 0 bases, and the junction held 13 bases outside the gene matches. The CDR3 DNA follows: TGCGCCAGCAGCCAAAAGGTGGGAACTAGCGGGGGGTCTTACCAAGAGACCCAGTACTTC. Residues: CASSQKVGTSGGSYQETQYF.

The chain uses TRBV6-1 and TRBJ2-1; 14 bases line up with TRBD2. The CDR3 runs 15 residues. V shed 8 bases and J 3 bases; nucleotides not matched to a gene: 3. CDR1 is MNHNS, CDR2 SASEGT, per germline. CDR3 sequence (DNA): TGTGCCAGCCGGACTAGCGGGAGGCACTACAATGAGCAGTTCTTC. It specifies CASRTSGRHYNEQFF.

DNA for the CDR3: TGTGCCAGCACCGGGACTACCTCGAACACCGGGGAGCTGTTTTTT. It yields the protein CASTGTTSNTGELFF. The genes are TRBV2 and TRBJ2-2, with 7 bases fitting TRBD2. This CDR3 spans 15 amino acids. V shed 7 bases and J 0 bases; nucleotides not matched to a gene: 5. CDR1 and CDR2 (germline): SNHLY, FYNNEI.

The chain uses TRBV10-3 and TRBJ2-2, with TRBD1 identical over 8 bases. CDR3 length: 12 residues. The ends lost 8 bases at V and 7 bases at J; junction bases unmatched: 3. From germline, CDR1 is ENHRY and CDR2 SYGVKD. In nucleotides, the CDR3 is TGTGCCATCGGACAGGGAAGCGGGGAGCTGTTTTTT. It translates to CAIGQGSGELFF.

This chain connects TRBV18 to TRBJ2-1; 14 nucleotides agree with TRBD2. Germline CDR1 and CDR2: KGHSH and LQKENI. Trimming took 8 bases from V and 1 from J; bases not matched to a gene: 7. This CDR3 spans 17 amino acids. The CDR3: CASQGLAGDRSYNEQFF. The CDR3 DNA reads as TGTGCCAGCCAGGGACTAGCGGGAGACAGATCCTACAATGAGCAGTTCTTC.

The chain uses TRBV19 and TRBJ1-6; D gene ambiguous. Deletions cut 8 bases from V and 3 bases from J, with 14 bases between. Germline CDR1 is LNHDA and CDR2 is SQIVND (reference sequence). This CDR3 region has 15 residues. This CDR3 reads CASGLLEGYNSPLHF. The CDR3 DNA is TGTGCCAGTGGTCTGCTGGAGGGCTATAATTCACCCCTCCACTTT.

V is TRBV30 and J is TRBJ2-2, with TRBD2 identical over 9 bases. Germline CDR1 and CDR2: GTSNPN and SVGIG (reference sequence). The J segment lost 0 bases and the V segment lost 3 bases, leaving 8 bases of the junction unmatched. The CDR3 covers 17 residues. CDR3 region: CAWRGKRGASNTGELFF. CDR3 coding DNA: TGTGCCTGGAGGGGTAAGCGGGGGGCCTCGAACACCGGGGAGCTGTTTTTT.

This chain uses TRBV12-5 with TRBJ1-1, with TRBD1 matching over 7 bases. The CDR3 has 17 amino acids. Germline V gene data show CDR1 as LGHNT and CDR2 as FRNRAP. Trimming cost V 0 bases and J 1 base; bases outside gene matches: 8. CDR3 in amino acids: CASGLVPTGEENTEAFF. The CDR3 region has the DNA TGTGCTAGTGGTTTGGTCCCTACAGGGGAGGAGAACACTGAAGCTTTCTTT. Drawing the rest from reference TRBV12-5 and TRBJ1-1, the complete variable domain is DARVTQTPRHKVTEMGQEVTMRCQPILGHNTVFWYRQTMMQGLELLAYFRNRAPLDDSGMPKDRFSAEMPDATLATLKIQPSEPRDSAVYFCASGLVPTGEENTEAFFGQGTRLTVV.

CDR3 sequence: CASRAAETGGWGGYTF. The CDR3 DNA sequence: TGTGCCAGCAGGGCCGCCGAGACAGGGGGCTGGGGTGGCTACACCTTC. V is TRBV5-4 and J is TRBJ1-2; 10 bases align to TRBD1. From germline, CDR1 is SGHNT and CDR2 YYREEE (reference sequence). The length of the CDR3 is 16 residues. The V segment lost 5 bases and the J segment 7 bases; nucleotides outside the gene matches: 14. The whole variable domain, remainder taken from reference TRBV5-4 and TRBJ1-2, is ETGVTQSPTHLIKTRGQQVTLRCSSQSGHNTVSWYQQALGQGPQFIFQYYREEENGRGNFPPRFSGLQFPNYSSELNVNALELDDSALYLCASRAAETGGWGGYTFGSGTRLTVV.

DNA for the CDR3: TGTGCCAGCAGTTTAACTGGACTAGCGGGAGCAATCGGCTCCTACGAGCAGTACTTC. As protein: CASSLTGLAGAIGSYEQYF. J is TRBJ2-7 and V is TRBV27; 13 positions match TRBD2. This CDR3 region has 19 residues. The germline gives CDR1 MNHEY, CDR2 SMNVEV (reference sequence). V lost 2 bases, J lost 0 bases, and 10 bases stayed unmatched.

CDR3 bases: TGCGCCAGCAGTCCGGGACAGGGGGTCAATGAGCAGTTCTTC. This encodes CASSPGQGVNEQFF. The chain carries TRBV10-1 and TRBJ2-1; 11 nucleotides match TRBD1. This CDR3 has 14 amino acids. Germline V gives CDR1 WNHNN, CDR2 SYGVQD (reference sequence). Losses at the gene ends were 5 bases for V and 6 bases for J; bases not matched to a gene: 3.

The chain is built from TRBV11-2 and TRBJ2-1; TRBD1 is a possible D gene (7 bases). Germline assignment: CDR1 SGHAT and CDR2 FQNNGV. Trimming shortened V by 5 bases and J by 8 bases, and 22 bases separated the two germline ends. The CDR3 loop spans 16 amino acids. DNA for the CDR3: TGTGCCAGCAGCCTAGCTACAGGGGAGGTCCAGGATGAGCAGTTCTTC. As protein: CASSLATGEVQDEQFF.

The chain links TRBV6-1 to TRBJ1-2; no definite D call. Deletions cut 4 bases from V and 3 bases from J, with 27 bases between. The CDR3 consists of 19 residues. The germline CDR1 and CDR2 sequences are MNHNS and SASEGT. The CDR3 loop reads CASSVNRERQVLLDYGYTF. Written as DNA, the CDR3 is TGTGCCAGCAGTGTAAATCGGGAGAGGCAGGTTCTACTGGACTATGGCTACACCTTC.

This sequence joins TRBV9 and TRBJ2-7, with D possibly matching TRBD2 (7 bases). V was clipped by 4 bases and J by 1 base, with 15 bases between them. CDR1 SGDLS and CDR2 YYNGEE come from the germline V gene. There are 15 residues in the CDR3. CDR3 sequence reads: CASSLGGLSSYEQYF. CDR3 sequence (DNA): TGTGCCAGCAGCCTGGGGGGGCTTTCTTCCTACGAGCAGTACTTC.